This note documents a single TCR beta chain sequence. Its antigen remains undetermined. One base away there is no much larger clone; base qualities are not given. At one collaborating source in Seattle, patients were enrolled during active infection and were followed longitudinally through the course of disease. The collaborating institutions used their own protocols to collect whole blood in K2EDTA tubes. For TCRbeta analysis, collaborator samples were shipped as frozen whole blood, as isolated PBMCs, or as DNA extracted from either sample type. Trimming removed 1 base from V and 1 base from J, leaving 17 bases between the germline ends. Including cysteine and phenylalanine, the CDR3 has 17 amino acids. CDR3 DNA only is kept here, 51 bases in frame from base 1. CDR1 SGHTA and CDR2 FQGNSA were looked up in the germline V gene. The immunoSEQ Assay, a bias-controlled multiplex PCR, was used to amplify TCRbeta CDR3 regions from genomic DNA. The source study handled its data this way. The number of nucleated cells in each sample was estimated by amplification of reference gene primers within the assay. To quantify the absolute abundance of each unique TCRbeta CDR3 rearrangement, sequence reads were collapsed and filtered. For each sample, productive Simpson clonality was calculated as the square root of Simpson's diversity index over productive rearrangements. This immuneACCESS table, as held by TCRdb, lists in-frame sequences with V and J called but not all clones. Of the missing ones, under half trace to an unresolved V gene in checked studies; the others have no known cause. V and J calls and clone size are given by that table; D and trimming were obtained from the DNA. This sample lists 200,000 or so clones; roughly four fifths were detected once. The ten most abundant clones make up about 12% of the sample.

The data stem from a study of blood T cell repertoires in COVID-19 (dated by TCRdb to between 2020 and 2021). With regard to the full study: Samples from collaborators originated in the United States, Italy and Spain and spanned both the acute and convalescent phases of COVID-19. The prospective study material was composed of cDNA or gDNA derived from T cells, B-cell-depleted T cells, or PBMCs. Subjects who had been exposed to COVID-19, were actively infected with it, or had recovered from it provided the deeply sampled blood TCRbeta repertoires that made up the dataset. A freely available public database, intended as a resource for researchers studying the immune response to SARS-CoV-2, is where the repertoires were released. Samples came from the ongoing ImmuneRACE study (first 160 participants) plus 1,254 subjects from 6 global collaborators. A de-identified subject ID, COVID-19 status, age in years and sex were almost always included in the sample metadata. Where available, HLA class I and class II types were obtained from metadata supplied by the sample provider rather than from assay-based typing.

Study-level results and caveats: The amount of clinical and demographic metadata varied by source and participant and was provided uncurated.

The sample consisted of peripheral blood. The V and J segments used are TRBV7-2 and TRBJ2-7; a weak D assignment points to TRBD1 (5 bases agree). The source of this sequence is a woman aged 80 or older with COVID-19, enrolled during active disease. For the CDR3, the sequence is CASSLGVQGYVSYEQYF. Read as DNA, the sequence is TGTGCCAGCAGCTTAGGGGTCCAGGGCTATGTATCCTACGAGCAGTACTTC.